This T cell receptor (beta chain) originates from a study of blood T cell repertoires in COVID-19. In germline, CDR1 is PRHDT, CDR2 FYEKMQ (reference sequence). V was clipped by 3 bases and J by 3 bases; unmatched bases: 5. CDR3 length equals 15 residues. The assay was immunoSEQ multiplex PCR, and TCRdb's table has in-frame clones only and misses some. The repertoire has just over 90,000 clones, 85% to 90% of them found once; the top ten carry approximately 1.5%. The chain uses TRBV13 and TRBJ2-1; 7 nucleotides align to TRBD2. The source is a human donor with active COVID-19. The donor label of this sample is uncertain. Sequencing was performed on peripheral blood. CDR3 coding DNA: TGTGCCAGCAGCTTCGAGACTAGCAGCTACAATGAGCAGTTCTTC. It codes for CASSFETSSYNEQFF.